Only a few counts were recorded for the clone carrying this T cell receptor (beta chain). The data derive from a study of cytomegalovirus exposure and HLA in healthy donors. The CDR3 runs to 15 residues. Germline V gene lookup returns CDR1 MNHNS and CDR2 SASEGT. V was cut by 0 bases and J by 4 bases, with 12 bases left in between. PCR used 60 Vbeta primers and 13 Jbeta primers. Clones were sequenced by immunoSEQ multiplex PCR, and TCRdb holds only the in-frame ones, with some missing. The sample has roughly 130,000 clones; roughly three quarters are singletons. V usage is TRBV6-1 and J usage is TRBJ1-2, with D possibly being TRBD1 (5 bases). The TCR sequence derives from a woman between 40 and 50 years old in good health and CMV-seronegative. The sequenced material came from PBMCs. The CDR3 region is CASSEAMGGAYGYTF. DNA of the CDR3: TGTGCCAGCAGTGAAGCAATGGGAGGGGCCTATGGCTACACCTTC.